The source of this TCR beta chain is a study of blood T cells in healthy people across ages. Study results and caveats: Diversity figures derived from one million T cells were judged to underestimate the true value.

For this clonotype: Its antigen is currently unknown.

The V segment lost 3 bases and the J segment 7 bases; nucleotides outside the gene matches: 6. The CDR3 extends over 16 amino acids. CDR1 is LGHNA and CDR2 is YSLEER in the germline V gene. It was with a sample-barcoded 5' primer and a J-beta primer mix that a second PCR of roughly 6 to 12 cycles was run. Every cDNA molecule carried a tag from a template-switch adaptor bearing 12 random nucleotides. At least 2.5 million CDR3-containing paired-end reads were obtained per sample. TCRdb reprocessed the 5' RACE reads with MiXCR, giving one entry per CDR3 protein. Of 1.2 million to 1.5 million distinct CDR3 sequences listed, roughly 60% were seen once; the top ten hold 6.5% to 8%.

The TCR sequence derives from a man younger than 30 in good health. The V and J genes are TRBV4-3 and TRBJ2-3; 14 bases line up with TRBD2. The sample was blood. The CDR3 region has the DNA TGCGCCAGCAGCCAGACTAGCGGGGGGGCACCAAATACGCAGTATTTT. As protein: CASSQTSGGAPNTQYF.